This T cell receptor beta chain is drawn from a study of T cell responses to AZD1222 COVID-19 vaccine. Study-wide results and caveats: Spike-spanning, vaccine-associated CD4 TCRs were dominant at 160-218 and 743-854. Clonal diversity may have been underestimated in mostly white British donors. Close to half of all spike-specific TCRs reportedly target regions of the variants that are unmutated. Two doses of AZD1222 preceded a rise in Spike-specific TCR breadth and depth.

The V gene's germline CDR1 is MNHEY and CDR2 SVGAGI. The V and J ends lost 8 bases and 4 bases respectively, with 11 bases between them. The CDR3 is 12 residues long. This clone was picked up a small number of times. Its antigen is still unknown. This table comes from immunoSEQ multiplex PCR, and its TCRdb copy is limited to in-frame clones, with some not included. The data hold roughly 100,000 clones, with roughly 87% observed a single time. The chain is built from TRBV6-5 and TRBJ1-2; no firm D call. This sequence originates from an adult in good health. Sequenced material: peripheral blood, taken on day 0 of AZD1222 vaccination. DNA for the CDR3: TGTGCCAGCGGACGGCTGGGCTATGGCTACACCTTC. Its translation is CASGRLGYGYTF.